This T cell receptor beta chain originates from a study of shared clonotypes between healthy human individuals. Nashville, Tennessee was home to all donors, who were Caucasian adults. Concerning this clone: The antigen is not known. A read error may produce the germline difference seen at one junction end.

Sequencing used immunoSEQ multiplex PCR; TCRdb keeps in-frame clones, though not all of them. The sample records approximately 530,000 clones, about 96% being singletons. Study-wide results and caveats: Deeper or shallower sequencing was expected to change how clonotypes are shared among donors.

Sequencing was done on a sample of naive CD4+ T cells sorted from blood. Subset described: CD45RA+ positively selected. This receptor was taken from a woman under 40 in good health.

CDR3 residues: CASSNSPLAGPYEQYF. The CDR3 nucleotides are TGTGCCAGCAGTAACTCACCACTAGCGGGACCCTACGAGCAGTACTTC. This chain connects TRBV6-6 to TRBJ2-7; 10 bases agree with TRBD2. The CDR3 consists of 16 residues. Germline CDR1 and CDR2: MNHNY and SVGAGI (reference sequence).